A single sample gave rise to the 8 T cell receptor beta chains below, sequenced in a study of OX40 agonist ivuxolimab in advanced cancers. The method was the immunoSEQ multiplex PCR assay. TCRdb took over this immuneACCESS table, retaining in-frame rearrangements with V and J assigned. Such tables are incomplete; in checked studies, under half of the missing clones stem from an unresolved V gene, and the remainder is unexplained. A total of about 74,000 clones appear in this sample, 84% of them only once. The ten top clones hold roughly 1.6% of the sample. Source: CD4+ or CD8+ T cells sorted from blood, taken in a trial of the OX40 agonist ivuxolimab. The source of these receptors is an adult with an advanced solid tumor such as melanoma, head and neck, liver or kidney cancer.

The chain joins TRBV5-1 to TRBJ2-3, with D maybe TRBD1 (6 bases). V was shortened by 0 bases and J by 5 bases, with 10 bases between the two germline ends. The CDR3 is 14 residues long. The germline CDR1 and CDR2 sequences are SGHRS and YFSETQ. CDR3 sequence (DNA): TGCGCCAGCAGCTTGGACAGGGACGAAGATACGCAGTATTTT. Its protein product is CASSLDRDEDTQYF.

This clone was seen only once. The genes are TRBV25-1 and TRBJ1-1, with D perhaps matching TRBD1 (5 bases). With 1 base removed from V and 0 bases from J, the gap between germline ends came to 12 bases. This CDR3 has 16 residues. The germline V gene encodes CDR1 MGHDK and CDR2 SYGVNS. CDR3 sequence reads: CASSEFEGPLNTEAFF. The CDR3 DNA follows: TGTGCCAGCAGTGAATTTGAGGGGCCTCTGAACACTGAAGCTTTCTTT.

The chain recombines TRBV7-9 with TRBJ1-5; 7 bases line up with TRBD1. The V segment lost 5 bases and the J segment 1 base; nucleotides outside the gene matches: 5. CDR1 SEHNR and CDR2 FQNEAQ come from the germline V gene (reference sequence). The CDR3 has 15 amino acids. In DNA, the CDR3 is TGTGCCAGCAGCCGGACAGGCGAAAGCAATCAGCCCCAGCATTTT. Translated, it gives CASSRTGESNQPQHF. The entire variable domain, with the rest obtained from reference TRBV7-9 and TRBJ1-5, is as follows: DTGVSQNPRHKITKRGQNVTFRCDPISEHNRLYWYRQTLGQGPEFLTYFQNEAQLEKSRLLSDRFSAERPKGSFSTLEIQRTEQGDSAMYLCASSRTGESNQPQHFGDGTRLSIL.

The V gene is TRBV10-3, the J gene TRBJ1-2; tentative D call: TRBD1 (5 bases). Germline CDR1 ENHRY, CDR2 SYGVKD. The CDR3 totals 14 residues. V was cut by 3 bases and J by 7 bases, with 15 bases left in between. The DNA for the CDR3 is TGTGCCATCAGTGAAGGGCAGGGAGGAGGTGGCTACACCTTC. This sequence encodes CAISEGQGGGGYTF.

This chain uses TRBV5-5 with TRBJ2-5; 7 bases agree with TRBD1. V shed 1 base, J shed 4 bases, and the junction held 4 bases outside the gene matches. The V gene's germline CDR1 is SGHKS and CDR2 YYEKEE (reference sequence). The CDR3 is 14 residues long. The CDR3 region has the DNA TGTGCCAGCAGCTTGCCAGGGGGTAGAGAGACCCAGTACTTC. Protein: CASSLPGGRETQYF.

The chain uses TRBV10-3 and TRBJ1-2; tentative D call: TRBD1 (5 bases). The V and J ends lost 6 bases and 2 bases respectively, with 10 bases between them. CDR1 ENHRY and CDR2 SYGVKD come from the germline V gene. The CDR3 is made up of 13 amino acids. In DNA form, the CDR3 reads TGTGCCATCAGGGGGACTGAAAACTATGGCTACACCTTC. Its protein is CAIRGTENYGYTF.

J is TRBJ2-3 and V is TRBV11-2, with 9 bases fitting TRBD2. The CDR3 totals 17 residues. Germline V gene data show CDR1 as SGHAT and CDR2 as FQNNGV. J gave up 2 bases and V 1 base, and 7 bases lay outside the gene matches. CDR3 loop: CASSLGPSGEVTDTQYF. The CDR3 DNA reads as TGTGCCAGCAGCTTAGGGCCTAGCGGGGAGGTCACAGATACGCAGTATTTT. The full variable domain, completed using reference TRBV11-2 and TRBJ2-3, is EAGVAQSPRYKIIEKRQSVAFWCNPISGHATLYWYQQILGQGPKLLIQFQNNGVVDDSQLPKDRFSAERLKGVDSTLKIQPAKLEDSAVYLCASSLGPSGEVTDTQYFGPGTRLTVL.

The J gene is TRBJ1-5, the V gene TRBV28; D is ambiguous. Germline CDR1 MDHEN, CDR2 SYDVKM. The length of the CDR3 is 12 residues. The V end was cut by 8 bases, the J end by 4 bases, with 9 bases between. The CDR3 sequence: CASDRPNQPQHF. CDR3 sequence (DNA): TGTGCCAGCGACCGGCCTAATCAGCCCCAGCATTTT.